Sequencing of this TCR beta chain was carried out in a study of T cells in Graves' hyperthyroidism and ophthalmopathy. There are 15 residues in the CDR3. V lost 0 bases and J lost 5; bases outside the gene matches: 3. Germline V gives CDR1 SGDLS, CDR2 YYNGEE. Points from the study as a whole: Also found in blood were most expanded thyroid clonotypes above 0.001.

Amplified TCR beta CDR3 regions came from RNA transcripts. The HTBI primer set drove a first-round RT-PCR of the TCR CDR3. In TCRdb, the multiplex PCR reads were re-called with MiXCR into one record per CDR3 protein. The data show over 500,000 distinct CDR3 sequences, 13% to 15% seen once. This clonotype was seen ten or more times. What it binds is not known. This chain connects TRBV9 to TRBJ2-3; 10 bases are shared with TRBD2. This clonotype was sampled from a woman aged 40 to 50 with Graves' hyperthyroidism. Sequencing was done on a sample of blood. CDR3 coding DNA: TGTGCCAGCAGCGTAGGGCTAGCGGGAGTAGATACGCAGTATTTT. This sequence encodes CASSVGLAGVDTQYF.